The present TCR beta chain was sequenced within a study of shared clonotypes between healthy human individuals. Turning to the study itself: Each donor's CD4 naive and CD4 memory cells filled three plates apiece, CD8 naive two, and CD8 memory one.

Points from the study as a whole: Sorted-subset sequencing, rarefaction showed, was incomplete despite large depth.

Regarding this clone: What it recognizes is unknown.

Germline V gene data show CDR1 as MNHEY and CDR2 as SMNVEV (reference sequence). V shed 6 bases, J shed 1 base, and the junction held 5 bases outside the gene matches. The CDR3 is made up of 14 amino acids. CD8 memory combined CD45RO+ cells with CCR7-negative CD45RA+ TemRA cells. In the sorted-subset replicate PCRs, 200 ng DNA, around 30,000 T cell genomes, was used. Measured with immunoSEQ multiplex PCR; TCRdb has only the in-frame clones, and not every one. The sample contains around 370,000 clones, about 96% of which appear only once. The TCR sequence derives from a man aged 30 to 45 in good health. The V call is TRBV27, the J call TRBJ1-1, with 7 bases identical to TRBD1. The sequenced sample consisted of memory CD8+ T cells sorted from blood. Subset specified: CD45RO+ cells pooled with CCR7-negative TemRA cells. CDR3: CASRNRGANTEAFF. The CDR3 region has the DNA TGTGCCAGCAGGAACAGGGGAGCGAACACTGAAGCTTTCTTT.